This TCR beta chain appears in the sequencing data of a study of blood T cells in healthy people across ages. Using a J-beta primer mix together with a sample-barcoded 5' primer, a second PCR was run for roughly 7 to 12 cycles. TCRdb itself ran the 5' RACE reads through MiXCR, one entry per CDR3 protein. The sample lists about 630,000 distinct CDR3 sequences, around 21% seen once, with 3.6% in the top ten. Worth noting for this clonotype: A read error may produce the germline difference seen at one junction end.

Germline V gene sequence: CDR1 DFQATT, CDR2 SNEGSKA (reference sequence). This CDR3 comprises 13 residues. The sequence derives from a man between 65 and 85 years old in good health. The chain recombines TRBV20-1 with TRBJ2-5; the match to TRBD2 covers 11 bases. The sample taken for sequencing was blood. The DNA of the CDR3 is TGCAGTGTTAGACTAGCGGGACGGGAGACCCAGTACTTC. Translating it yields CSVRLAGRETQYF.